Presented here are 17 T cell receptor beta chains from one specimen sequenced in a study of T-cell memory formation after mild COVID-19. TCRdb re-called the 5' RACE reads through MiXCR, storing one row per CDR3 protein. In the table there are roughly 410,000 distinct CDR3 sequences, about 24% of which are singletons. The sequenced sample was PBMCs or a T cell subset sorted from them (not recorded which). These TCRs come from an adult woman who had mild COVID-19 (a few samples of this study predate the infection). Cell type and time point are not known.

V gene TRBV5-1 combines with J gene TRBJ1-5; D is unclear. The CDR3 is 16 amino acids. Germline V gives CDR1 SGHRS, CDR2 YFSETQ. V was clipped by 0 bases and J by 0 bases, with 10 bases between them. This CDR3 reads CASSLAQNYSNQPQHF. CDR3 DNA sequence: TGCGCCAGCAGCTTGGCCCAGAACTATAGCAATCAGCCCCAGCATTTT.

The chain recombines TRBV3-1 with TRBJ1-1, with D perhaps TRBD1 (6 bases). This CDR3 has 13 amino acids. CDR1 LGHDT and CDR2 YNNKEL come from the germline V gene (reference sequence). V was pared by 4 bases and J by 8 bases, with 14 bases between. The CDR3 nucleotides read TGTGCCAGCAGCCGATACGAGCAGGGGGAAGCTTTCTTT. Amino acid sequence: CASSRYEQGEAFF. The full variable domain, in which reference TRBV3-1 and TRBJ1-1 provide the parts outside the CDR3, is DTAVSQTPKYLVTQMGNDKSIKCEQNLGHDTMYWYKQDSKKFLKIMFSYNNKELIINETVPNRFSPKSPDKAHLNLHINSLELGDSAVYFCASSRYEQGEAFFGQGTRLTVV.

The chain employs TRBV9 and TRBJ2-3; 11 positions agree with TRBD2. J lost 4 bases, V lost 0 bases, and 7 bases had no gene match. CDR1 is SGDLS, CDR2 YYNGEE, per germline. The CDR3 is made up of 17 amino acids. CDR3 sequence (DNA): TGTGCCAGCAGCGTAGGTGGCCTAGCGGGAGGCGCAGATACGCAGTATTTT. As protein: CASSVGGLAGGADTQYF.

Only a few counts were recorded for this clonotype. The chain combines TRBV9 with TRBJ1-1; D gene ambiguous. Germline lookup yields CDR1 SGDLS and CDR2 YYNGEE. With 0 bases removed from V and 2 bases from J, the gap between germline ends came to 5 bases. This CDR3 has 13 residues. CDR3 sequence reads: CASSVEFNTEAFF. DNA for the CDR3: TGTGCCAGCAGCGTAGAGTTTAACACTGAAGCTTTCTTT.

The chain has TRBV29-1 and TRBJ2-3; 8 bases are a match to TRBD2. V dropped 1 base and J dropped 0; count of bases not matched to a gene: 3. This CDR3 region has 15 residues. Germline V gene data show CDR1 as SQVTM and CDR2 as ANQGSEA. CDR3 protein: CSVEVLAESTDTQYF. In DNA, the CDR3 is TGCAGCGTTGAAGTACTAGCGGAAAGCACAGATACGCAGTATTTT.

The chain combines TRBV20-1 with TRBJ2-1, with D tentatively TRBD1 (6 bases). Germline lookup yields CDR1 DFQATT and CDR2 SNEGSKA (reference sequence). Trimming took 0 bases from V and 3 from J, leaving 9 bases between them. This CDR3 region has 14 residues. The CDR3 is CSAREMTGYNEQFF. The CDR3 bases are TGCAGTGCTAGAGAGATGACAGGCTACAATGAGCAGTTCTTC.

Ten or more counts support this clonotype. CDR3 protein: CASSPGTGRSNQPQHF. CDR3 sequence (DNA): TGTGCCAGCAGCCCCGGGACAGGGAGGAGCAATCAGCCCCAGCATTTT. This chain connects TRBV9 to TRBJ1-5, with 9 bases that match TRBD1. V gave up 4 bases and J gave up 1 base; unmatched junction bases: 6. The CDR3 loop spans 16 amino acids. In germline, CDR1 is SGDLS, CDR2 YYNGEE.

This clonotype was observed a handful of times. V and J are TRBV12-3 or TRBV12-4 and TRBJ1-1; D gene ambiguous. V lost 6 bases to trimming and J lost 1 base, with 15 bases between them. The CDR3 extends over 15 amino acids. The chain's CDR3 is CASSLATARNTEAFF. The CDR3 region has the DNA TGTGCCAGCAGCCTGGCGACGGCGAGGAACACTGAAGCTTTCTTT.

This clonotype was detected ten times or more. This chain joins TRBV15 and TRBJ2-2, with a weak D call TRBD2 (5 bases). The germline V and J ends were trimmed by 0 bases and 2 bases, with 10 bases remaining between them. This CDR3 region has 16 residues. Germline V gene sequence: CDR1 LNHNV, CDR2 YYDKDF (reference sequence). CDR3 DNA sequence: TGTGCCACCAGCAGAGATAGCGCCCGAAACACCGGGGAGCTGTTTTTT. This encodes CATSRDSARNTGELFF.

This clonotype appeared a single time. The gene calls are TRBV7-2 and TRBJ2-7; 12 bases fit TRBD2. The J segment lost 5 bases and the V segment lost 6 bases, leaving 11 bases of the junction unmatched. This CDR3 has 16 residues. The germline V gene has CDR1 SGHTA and CDR2 FQGNSA. The chain's CDR3 is CASSWVRTSGINEQYF. CDR3 nucleotides: TGTGCCAGCAGTTGGGTTAGGACTAGCGGGATCAACGAGCAGTACTTC.

J is TRBJ2-7 and V is TRBV11-2; D ambiguous. The CDR3 spans 14 residues. Germline lookup yields CDR1 SGHAT and CDR2 FQNNGV. Trimming took off 6 bases at V and 2 bases at J, with 14 bases between the two ends. CDR3 coding DNA: TGTGCCAGCAGATCCGCTACAGCGCCCTACGAGCAGTACTTC. Translation gives CASRSATAPYEQYF.

This clonotype appeared a few times. DNA for the CDR3: TGTGCCAGTAGTATCCGGGGGAGGGCCAAAAACATTCAGTACTTC. This gives the protein CASSIRGRAKNIQYF. The chain links TRBV19 to TRBJ2-4; a weak D match, TRBD2 (6 bases). The CDR3 length is 15 residues. Germline CDR1 LNHDA, CDR2 SQIVND (reference sequence). Trimming removed 3 bases at V and 1 base at J, with 10 bases between. The whole variable domain, filled in from reference TRBV19 and TRBJ2-4, reads DGGITQSPKYLFRKEGQNVTLSCEQNLNHDAMYWYRQDPGQGLRLIYYSQIVNDFQKGDIAEGYSVSREKKESFPLTVTSAQKNPTAFYLCASSIRGRAKNIQYFGAGTRLSVL.

This chain connects TRBV4-1 to TRBJ2-7; 7 bases are shared with TRBD1. There are 16 residues in the CDR3. Losses at the gene ends were 4 bases for V and 7 bases for J; bases not matched to a gene: 16. Germline assignment: CDR1 MGHRA and CDR2 YSYEKL. The CDR3 is CASSPIGTGARGEQYF. The CDR3 region has the DNA TGCGCCAGCAGCCCCATCGGCACAGGGGCCCGCGGGGAGCAGTACTTC.

There are a few counts of this clonotype. The chain uses TRBV10-3 and TRBJ2-3, with 12 bases that match TRBD1. Per the germline V gene, CDR1 is ENHRY and CDR2 is SYGVKD. The CDR3 has 15 amino acids. Trimming at V came to 10 bases and at J to 0 bases, leaving 5 bases not matched to a gene. The CDR3 spells CATLGQGASTDTQYF. Here the CDR3 DNA reads TGTGCCACCCTGGGACAGGGGGCGAGCACAGATACGCAGTATTTT.

This clonotype was found a few times. This rearrangement joins TRBV6-5 to TRBJ2-2, with 7 bases matching TRBD1. V shed 5 bases, J shed 5 bases, and the junction held 8 bases outside the gene matches. Germline V lookup: CDR1 MNHEY, CDR2 SVGAGI. This CDR3 is built from 15 residues. CDR3 region: CASSQPSRGTGELFF. The CDR3 DNA is TGTGCCAGCAGTCAACCCTCCAGGGGGACCGGGGAGCTGTTTTTT.

This clonotype was picked up a small number of times. The rearrangement uses TRBV12-3 or TRBV12-4 and TRBJ1-1; D remains unclear. This CDR3 has 14 residues. Trimming removed 2 bases at V and 5 bases at J, with 12 bases between. This chain's CDR3 is CASSLRFGGTEAFF. In nucleotides, the CDR3 is TGTGCCAGCAGTTTAAGGTTCGGAGGGACTGAAGCTTTCTTT.

The chain has TRBV4-1 and TRBJ2-1; tentative D call: TRBD2 (6 bases). Trimming took 0 bases from V and 0 from J, leaving 12 bases between them. CDR3 length: 17 residues. The germline gives CDR1 MGHRA, CDR2 YSYEKL. CDR3 nucleotides: TGCGCCAGCAGCCAAGAACTCGGCGGGGTCTCCTACAATGAGCAGTTCTTC. Protein: CASSQELGGVSYNEQFF.